A selection of T cell receptor beta chains follows, all from one sample in a study of shared clonotypes between healthy human individuals. Only in-frame clones appear in the TCRdb table, and some are missing; sequencing was by immunoSEQ multiplex PCR. The repertoire holds about 1.1 million clones, with roughly 77% as singletons. Sequencing was performed on memory CD4+ T cells from PBMCs. All receptors come from a man younger than 35 in good health. Some clones in this sample may be carry-over from other donors' samples. CDR3s include the opening cysteine and the closing phenylalanine or tryptophan. A D gene is named only where the DNA matches it firmly. Only some rows state a clone size, as once, few, many or a class for expanded clones.

>TRBV5-4|NA|TRBD2|TRBJ2-3|15
TGTGCCAGCAGCATACCCGCGGGAGCCACAGATACGCAGTATTTT
CASSIPAGATDTQYF
>TRBV5-1|few|TRBD2|TRBJ2-3|17
TGCGCCAGCAGCGATCCTGGGCGGGAGGGCCTAGGAGATACGCAGTATTTT
CASSDPGREGLGDTQYF
>TRBV9|NA|TRBD1|TRBJ2-1|15
TGTGCCAGCAGCGCACTCGGGACAGGGGACAATGAGCAGTTCTTC
CASSALGTGDNEQFF
>TRBV5-4|NA|TRBD1|TRBJ1-5|13
TGTGCCAGCAGCTCCGACAGGGTCCAGCCCCAGCATTTT
CASSSDRVQPQHF
>TRBV30|NA|NA|TRBJ2-7|15
TGTGCCTTAGCCTTGGACCAGATAGTGGCCTACGAGCAGTACTTC
CALALDQIVAYEQYF
>TRBV7-9|NA|NA|TRBJ2-1|12
TGTGCCAGCAGCTTCAGCATGAATGAGCAGTTCTTC
CASSFSMNEQFF
>TRBV25-1|NA|NA|TRBJ2-3|14
TGTGCCAGCCACTCCAAGGGTTGGGAAGATACGCAGTATTTT
CASHSKGWEDTQYF
>TRBV29-1|NA|TRBD1|TRBJ1-1|13
TGCAGCGCTCATACAGGGGGCGGCCCCCAAGCTTTCTTT
CSAHTGGGPQAFF
>TRBV30|NA|NA|TRBJ2-5|11
TGTGCCTGGAGTGCGGGGGAGACCCAGTACTTC
CAWSAGETQYF
>TRBV7-6|NA|NA|TRBJ1-1|16
TGTGCCAGCAGCCCGACGGGACAACCTACCCAGAGTGAAGCTTTCTTT
CASSPTGQPTQSEAFF
>TRBV9|NA|TRBD1|TRBJ1-1|14
TGTGCCAGCAGCGTCGATCCGCAGGGGGCAGAAGCTTTCTTT
CASSVDPQGAEAFF
>TRBV28|NA|TRBD1|TRBJ2-7|14
TGTGCCAGCGGGGTACCGGGACAGGCCTACGAGCAGTACTTC
CASGVPGQAYEQYF
>TRBV7-2|NA|TRBD1|TRBJ2-7|18
TGTGCCAGCAGCTCCCACCGGGACAGGGGTATCGTTACCTACGAGCAGTACTTC
CASSSHRDRGIVTYEQYF
>TRBV2|NA|NA|TRBJ2-7|14
TGTGCCAGCAGCCCCGGGATCCCTTCCTACGAGCAGTACTTC
CASSPGIPSYEQYF
>TRBV19|NA|NA|TRBJ2-2|12
TGTGCCAGTAGAAAACGCACCGGGGAGCTGTTTTTT
CASRKRTGELFF
>TRBV7-2|NA|NA|TRBJ2-7|15
TGTGCCAGCAGCTTAAAAAGCGGAGGAGACTACGAGCAGTACTTC
CASSLKSGGDYEQYF
>TRBV18|NA|NA|TRBJ1-5|15
TGTGCCAGCTCCCCTGCTGCCAGGGACCATCAGCCCCAGCATTTT
CASSPAARDHQPQHF
>TRBV19|NA|NA|TRBJ2-7|17
TGTGCCAGTAGTATTTTACTGCGCCGGGACCAAGGCTACGAGCAGTACTTC
CASSILLRRDQGYEQYF
>TRBV7-2|NA|TRBD1|TRBJ2-2|15
TGTGCCAGCAGCTCCCGGACAGGGGGCTCGGGGGAGCTGTTTTTT
CASSSRTGGSGELFF
>TRBV5-1|NA|TRBD2|TRBJ2-1|15
TGCGCCAGCAGCTTTGGGACTAGCGGGGTTAATGAGCAGTTCTTC
CASSFGTSGVNEQFF
>TRBV2|NA|NA|TRBJ2-2|15
TGTGCCAGCAGTGATACCCAAGGCGGCCCCGGGGAGCTGTTTTTT
CASSDTQGGPGELFF
>TRBV4-3|NA|NA|TRBJ2-2|14
TGCGCCAGCAGCCCACGAGGAGGTGACGGGGAGCTGTTTTTT
CASSPRGGDGELFF
>TRBV4-2|NA|TRBD2|TRBJ2-1|13
TGTGCCAGCAGCCGGACTAGTAGTGATGAGCAGTTCTTC
CASSRTSSDEQFF
>TRBV11-2|NA|NA|TRBJ1-1|14
TGTGCCAGCAGCTTAGAAGGGAGTGACACTGAAGCTTTCTTT
CASSLEGSDTEAFF
>TRBV6-1|few|TRBD1|TRBJ2-6|17
TGTGCCAGCAGTGAAATACTACAGGGGGCTGGGGCCAACGTCCTGACTTTC
CASSEILQGAGANVLTF
>TRBV7-2|NA|NA|TRBJ2-7|13
TGTGCCAGCAGCTTAGGGGGACCCTACGAGCAGTACTTC
CASSLGGPYEQYF
>TRBV7-9|NA|TRBD2|TRBJ2-3|14
TGTGCCAGCAGCCCGGGACTAGCGGGTGCTACGCAGTATTTT
CASSPGLAGATQYF
>TRBV6-5|NA|NA|TRBJ1-5|13
TGTGCCAGCAGCCAGGGGTCCGGTCAGCCCCAGCATTTT
CASSQGSGQPQHF
>TRBV7-9|NA|NA|TRBJ1-2|12
TGTGCCAGCAGCTTCGACGCGCGAGGCTACACCTTC
CASSFDARGYTF
>TRBV30|NA|TRBD1|TRBJ2-2|14
TGTGCCTGGAGTCGAGGGGGCAACACCGGGGAGCTGTTTTTT
CAWSRGGNTGELFF
>TRBV28|NA|NA|TRBJ2-5|13
TGTGCCAGCAGCCCCCCCTGGGGAGAGACCCAGTACTTC
CASSPPWGETQYF
>TRBV4-1|NA|TRBD1|TRBJ1-2|16
TGCGCCAGCAGCCAAGGCCTCACAGGGGGGCCAATACGCTACACCTTC
CASSQGLTGGPIRYTF
>TRBV5-1|NA|NA|TRBJ1-3|15
TGCGCCAGCAGCTTGGGGGGGTCCTCTGGAAACACCATATATTTT
CASSLGGSSGNTIYF
>TRBV7-6|NA|NA|TRBJ2-1|12
TGTGCCAGCAGCCCGAGCCGCAATGAGCAGTTCTTC
CASSPSRNEQFF
>TRBV11-2|NA|TRBD1|TRBJ1-1|13
TGTGCCAGCAGCACAGGGGGGGGCACTGAAGCTTTCTTT
CASSTGGGTEAFF
>TRBV5-8|NA|NA|TRBJ2-2|13
TGTGCCGCCGGTCAGGTGAACACCGGGGAGCTGTTTTTT
CAAGQVNTGELFF
>TRBV2|NA|NA|TRBJ2-5|20
TGTGCCAGCAGAGGACCAGGACAGGGGGCTAGCGGGAGCCCCCAAGAGACCCAGTACTTC
CASRGPGQGASGSPQETQYF
>TRBV28|NA|NA|TRBJ2-7|14
TGTGCCAGCAGGCCGACTTGGGAAGGCCACGAGCAGTACTTC
CASRPTWEGHEQYF
>TRBV7-9|NA|NA|TRBJ2-2|13
TGTGCCAGCAGCCCGGGGACAAACCGGGAGCTGTTTTTT
CASSPGTNRELFF
>TRBV7-6|NA|NA|TRBJ2-7|15
TGTGCCAGCAGCACCCGGGACAAATCTTCCTACGAGCAGTACTTC
CASSTRDKSSYEQYF
>TRBV6-5|once|NA|TRBJ2-2|13
TGTGCCAGCAGTTACTCGACCCCCGGGGAGCTGTTTTTT
CASSYSTPGELFF
>TRBV29-1|NA|NA|TRBJ2-3|13
TGCAGCGTTTCGACGGCTAGCACAGATACGCAGTATTTT
CSVSTASTDTQYF
>TRBV7-8|NA|NA|TRBJ1-5|13
TGTGCCAGCAGCCCTCCGGGGGATCAGCCCCAGCATTTT
CASSPPGDQPQHF
>TRBV7-8|NA|TRBD2|TRBJ2-2|18
TGTGCCAGCAGCTTACCCCTCAGACTAGCGGGACCCACCGGGGAGCTGTTTTTT
CASSLPLRLAGPTGELFF
>TRBV18|NA|NA|TRBJ2-2|15
TGTGCCAGCTCCGGGCGGGGGCCGAACACCGGGGAGCTGTTTTTT
CASSGRGPNTGELFF
>TRBV9|NA|NA|TRBJ2-1|16
TGTGCCAGCAGCGTAGGAGGCTCGAGCTCCTACAATGAGCAGTTCTTC
CASSVGGSSSYNEQFF
>TRBV5-5|NA|NA|TRBJ2-2|16
TGTGCCAGCAGCTTGGTCGGTTCCGGGGCCACCGGGGAGCTGTTTTTT
CASSLVGSGATGELFF
>TRBV20-1|NA|NA|TRBJ2-1|11
TGCAGTGCTGGTACAGGGCCAGGGCCGTTCTTC
CSAGTGPGPFF
>TRBV19|once|NA|TRBJ2-3|13
TGTGCCAGTAGTAACGGGGACACAGATACGCAGTATTTT
CASSNGDTDTQYF
>TRBV9|NA|NA|TRBJ2-5|14
TGTGCCAGCAGCGTTGGGCCCCTCGAAGAGACCCAGTACTTC
CASSVGPLEETQYF
>TRBV9|NA|NA|TRBJ2-3|16
TGTGCCAGCAGCGTATTAGGGGGGACAGCCCCAGATACGCAGTATTTT
CASSVLGGTAPDTQYF
>TRBV7-6|NA|TRBD1|TRBJ2-2|16
TGTGCCAGCAGCCGTGGACAGGGTACGAACACCGGGGAGCTGTTTTTT
CASSRGQGTNTGELFF
>TRBV6-6|NA|NA|TRBJ1-5|14
TGTGCCAGCAGTTACTCGTCCCCGGGCCAGCCCCAGCATTTT
CASSYSSPGQPQHF